This paragraph covers one T cell receptor (beta chain) sequence. These data originate in a study of cytomegalovirus exposure and HLA in healthy donors. Researchers ran the PCR with 60 Vbeta and 13 Jbeta primers. Produced via immunoSEQ multiplex PCR; TCRdb's table is partial and in-frame only. There are around 130,000 clones in the sample; 65% to 90% occur only once, and about 2.4% lies in the top ten. V was trimmed by 2 bases and J by 5 bases, leaving 22 bases between them. The CDR3 totals 18 residues. Germline CDR1 is MNHNS and CDR2 is SASEGT. Sequencing was performed on PBMCs. V is TRBV6-1 and J is TRBJ1-5; D possibly corresponds to TRBD1 (6 bases). This sequence originates from a woman aged 40 to 50 in good health and CMV-seronegative. In nucleotides, the CDR3 is TGTGCCAGCAGTGAAAAGGGACCCGGGACACCACGGCATCAGCCCCAGCATTTT. Protein: CASSEKGPGTPRHQPQHF.